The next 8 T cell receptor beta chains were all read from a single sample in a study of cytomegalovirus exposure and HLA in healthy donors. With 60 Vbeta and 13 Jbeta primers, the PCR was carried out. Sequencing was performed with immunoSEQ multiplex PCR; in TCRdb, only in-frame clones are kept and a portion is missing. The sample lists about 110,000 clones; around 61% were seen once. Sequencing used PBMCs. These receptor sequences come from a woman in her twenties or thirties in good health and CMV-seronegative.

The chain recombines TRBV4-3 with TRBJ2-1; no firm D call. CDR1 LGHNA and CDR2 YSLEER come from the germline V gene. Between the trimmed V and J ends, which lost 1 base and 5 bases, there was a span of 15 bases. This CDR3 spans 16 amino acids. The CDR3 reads CASSQVSLTTDNEQFF. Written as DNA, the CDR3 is TGCGCCAGCAGCCAAGTATCACTTACTACTGACAATGAGCAGTTCTTC.

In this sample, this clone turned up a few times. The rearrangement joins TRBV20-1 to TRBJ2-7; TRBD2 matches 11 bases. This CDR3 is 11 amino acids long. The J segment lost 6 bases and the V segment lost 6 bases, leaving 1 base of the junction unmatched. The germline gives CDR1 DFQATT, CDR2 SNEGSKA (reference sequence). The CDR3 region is CSALAGAEQYF. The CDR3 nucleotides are TGCAGTGCACTAGCGGGAGCCGAGCAGTACTTC.

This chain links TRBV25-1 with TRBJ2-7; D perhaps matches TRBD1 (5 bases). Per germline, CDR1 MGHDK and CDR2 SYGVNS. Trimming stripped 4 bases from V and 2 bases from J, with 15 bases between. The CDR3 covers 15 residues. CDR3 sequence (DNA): TGTGCCAGCAGTGGTTATTTTGGACAAGCCTACGAGCAGTACTTC. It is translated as CASSGYFGQAYEQYF.

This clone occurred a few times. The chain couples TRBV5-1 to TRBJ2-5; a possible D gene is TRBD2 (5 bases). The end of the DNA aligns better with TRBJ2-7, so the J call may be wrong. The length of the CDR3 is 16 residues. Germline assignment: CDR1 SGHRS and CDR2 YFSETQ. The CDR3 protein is CASSLGERRLSYEQYF. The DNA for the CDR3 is TGCGCCAGCAGCTTGGGGGAGAGACGGCTATCCTACGAGCAGTACTTC.

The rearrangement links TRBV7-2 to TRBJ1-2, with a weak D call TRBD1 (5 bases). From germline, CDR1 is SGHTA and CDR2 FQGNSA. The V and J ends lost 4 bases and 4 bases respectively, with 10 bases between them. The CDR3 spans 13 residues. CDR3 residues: CASSSQEGYGYTF. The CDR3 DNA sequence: TGTGCCAGCAGCTCACAGGAGGGCTATGGCTACACCTTC.

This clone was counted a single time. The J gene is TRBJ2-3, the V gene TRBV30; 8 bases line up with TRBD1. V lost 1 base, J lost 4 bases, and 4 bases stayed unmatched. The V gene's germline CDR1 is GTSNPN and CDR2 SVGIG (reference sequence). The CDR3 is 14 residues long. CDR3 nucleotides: TGTGCCTGGAGTGCCAGGGGGCTGGCAGATACGCAGTATTTT. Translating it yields CAWSARGLADTQYF.

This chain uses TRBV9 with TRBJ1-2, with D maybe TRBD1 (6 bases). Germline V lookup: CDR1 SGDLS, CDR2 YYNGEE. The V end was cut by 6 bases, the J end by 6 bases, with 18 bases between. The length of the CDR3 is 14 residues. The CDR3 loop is CASTQGFYGDGYTF. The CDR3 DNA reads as TGTGCCAGCACCCAGGGGTTTTACGGCGATGGCTACACCTTC.

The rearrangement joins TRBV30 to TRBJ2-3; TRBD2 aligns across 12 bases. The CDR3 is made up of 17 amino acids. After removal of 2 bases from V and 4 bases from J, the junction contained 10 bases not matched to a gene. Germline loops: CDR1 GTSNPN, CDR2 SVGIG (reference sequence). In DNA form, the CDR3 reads TGTGCCTGGAGTTCTCTTGGGACTAGCGGGTTCCCAGATACGCAGTATTTT. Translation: CAWSSLGTSGFPDTQYF.